The next 27 T cell receptor beta chains were all read from a single sample in a study of human T cells and chemical hapten exposure. MiXCR was run by TCRdb on the RACE reads, yielding one entry per CDR3 protein. The table has under 200,000 distinct CDR3 sequences, roughly 30% seen once. The sample's time point: pre-sensitization, week 0. Treatment noted: therapeutic diphenylcyclopropenone sensitization with weekly scalp DPC. The specimen comprised whole blood, sampled in connection with sensitization to the hapten diphenylcyclopropenone (DPC). Every receptor here comes from a woman aged 25 to 39 with alopecia areata. Some clones in this sample may be carry-over from other donors' samples.

V gene TRBV7-2 combines with J gene TRBJ2-7, with D tentatively TRBD2 (5 bases). CDR3 size: 14 residues. V lost 5 bases and J lost 2, with 13 bases in between. From germline, CDR1 is SGHTA and CDR2 FQGNSA. CDR3 in amino acids: CASSPPTGAYEQYF. For the CDR3, the DNA is TGTGCCAGCAGCCCGCCGACCGGGGCCTACGAGCAGTACTTC.

This clonotype was counted only a few times. V gene TRBV28 combines with J gene TRBJ2-3; possibly TRBD2 for D (6 bases). This CDR3 contains 16 residues. Trimming pared 3 bases from V and 1 base from J, leaving 14 bases between. Germline CDR1 MDHEN, CDR2 SYDVKM. The CDR3 DNA is TGTGCCAGCAGTTTCCAAACGCCGGGGGGCACAGATACGCAGTATTTT. Encoded protein: CASSFQTPGGTDTQYF. Full variable domain (rest looked up from reference TRBV28 and TRBJ2-3): DVKVTQSSRYLVKRTGEKVFLECVQDMDHENMFWYRQDPGLGLRLIYFSYDVKMKEKGDIPEGYSVSREKKERFSLILESASTNQTSMYLCASSFQTPGGTDTQYFGPGTRLTVL.

In its sample, this clonotype was seen a few times. The chain joins TRBV20-1 to TRBJ1-4; no reliable D call. This CDR3 has 14 residues. Trimming stripped 0 bases from V and 6 bases from J, with 11 bases between. Germline-derived CDR1 and CDR2 are DFQATT and SNEGSKA (reference sequence). DNA of the CDR3: TGCAGTGCTAGAGACCCACTCGGCCATGAAAAACTGTTTTTT. This translates into CSARDPLGHEKLFF.

At least ten counts were recorded for this clonotype. The V call is TRBV4-1, the J call TRBJ2-5; possible D gene TRBD2, 6 bases. CDR1 and CDR2 (germline): MGHRA, YSYEKL. CDR3 length: 10 residues. V gave up 11 bases and J gave up 7 bases, with 11 bases separating them. CDR3 nucleotides: TGCGCCGCTCCCGGGGGGACCCAGTACTTC. Translation: CAAPGGTQYF.

This clonotype was seen repeatedly, ten times or more. This sequence joins TRBV28 and TRBJ2-7; D is unclear. The CDR3 sequence is 12 residues long. Per the germline V gene, CDR1 is MDHEN and CDR2 is SYDVKM. The germline V and J ends were trimmed by 8 bases and 7 bases, with 15 bases remaining between them. CDR3 in amino acids: CASGPLFVEQYF. For the CDR3, the DNA is TGTGCCAGCGGCCCGCTTTTTGTTGAGCAGTACTTC.

The sample holds a few counts of this clonotype. The genes are TRBV10-3 and TRBJ2-1, with 14 bases fitting TRBD2. Germline loops: CDR1 ENHRY, CDR2 SYGVKD. J lost 8 bases, V lost 8 bases, and 5 bases had no gene match. This CDR3 has 14 amino acids. The CDR3 sequence is CAIGTSGSGDEQFF. CDR3 bases: TGTGCCATCGGGACTAGCGGGAGTGGCGATGAGCAGTTCTTC.

V and J are TRBV21-1 and TRBJ1-4; the table's D call of TRBD1 was not tested on the DNA. TRBV21-1 is a pseudogene. This CDR3 region has 14 residues. DNA for the CDR3: TGTGCCAGCAGCAACCGACAGGGTCGGGAAAAACTGTTTTTT. Translation: CASSNRQGREKLFF.

The chain employs TRBV29-1 and TRBJ2-2; D is unresolved. The CDR3 runs 12 residues. Trimming left V 4 bases short and J 7 bases short, with 10 bases between. Germline V gene sequence: CDR1 SQVTM, CDR2 ANQGSEA. CDR3 coding DNA: TGCAGCGTTGGGGTTGGTGTCGGGGAGCTGTTTTTT. It specifies CSVGVGVGELFF.

The rearrangement joins TRBV4-2 to TRBJ2-3; D might be TRBD1 or TRBD2, each matching 6 bases. This CDR3 comprises 15 residues. Germline V gives CDR1 LGHNA, CDR2 YNFKEQ. With 4 bases removed from V and 3 bases from J, the gap between germline ends came to 14 bases. CDR3 sequence (DNA): TGTGCCAGCAGCCCAAGGGGGGCCGGGACAGATACGCAGTATTTT. Translated, it gives CASSPRGAGTDTQYF.

This clonotype was observed a few times. The chain carries TRBV28 and TRBJ2-7; TRBD1 matches at 7 bases. CDR3 size: 15 residues. From germline, CDR1 is MDHEN and CDR2 SYDVKM. The trim removed 2 bases at V and 4 bases at J, leaving 8 bases unmatched. The CDR3 protein is CASSLGGQLGYEQYF. The CDR3 coding sequence is TGTGCCAGCAGTTTAGGGGGACAGCTAGGGTACGAGCAGTACTTC.

The V call is TRBV5-6, the J call TRBJ1-4; no definite D call. CDR3 size: 14 residues. The germline V gene has CDR1 SGHDT and CDR2 YYEEEE. Trimming removed 0 bases from V and 8 bases from J, with 11 bases in between. The CDR3 reads CASSLGLSYEKLFF. CDR3 bases: TGTGCCAGCAGCTTGGGTCTCAGTTACGAAAAACTGTTTTTT. Supplemented by reference TRBV5-6 and TRBJ1-4, the full variable domain reads DAGVTQSPTHLIKTRGQQVTLRCSPKSGHDTVSWYQQALGQGPQFIFQYYEEEERQRGNFPDRFSGHQFPNYSSELNVNALLLGDSALYLCASSLGLSYEKLFFGSGTQLSVL.

The chain has TRBV6-2 or TRBV6-3 and TRBJ2-3, with TRBD2 matching 16 bases. Trimming at V came to 8 bases and at J to 8 bases, leaving 16 bases not matched to a gene. The CDR3 covers 18 residues. In germline, CDR1 is MNHEY, CDR2 SVGEGT. The CDR3 reads CASRKVGTSGRAAVTQYF. The CDR3 DNA sequence: TGTGCCAGCCGTAAGGTCGGGACTAGCGGGAGGGCCGCGGTTACGCAGTATTTT.

The chain recombines TRBV6-1 with TRBJ1-5; D is ambiguous. Per germline, CDR1 MNHNS and CDR2 SASEGT. The CDR3 is 11 residues long. Trimming removed 2 bases from V and 9 bases from J, with 5 bases in between. The CDR3 sequence is CASSESGPQHF. CDR3 coding DNA: TGTGCCAGCAGTGAATCAGGGCCCCAGCATTTT.

The CDR3 sequence: CASSRGFDNQPQHF. CDR3 bases: TGCGCCAGCAGTCGGGGTTTCGACAATCAGCCCCAGCATTTT. The chain uses TRBV10-2 and TRBJ1-5; D uncertain. This CDR3 comprises 14 residues. Germline lookup yields CDR1 WSHSY and CDR2 SAAADI. The ends were cut back, 5 bases at V and 3 bases at J, with 11 bases in the middle.

This clonotype came up many times. The chain uses TRBV12-3 or TRBV12-4 and TRBJ2-6, with D tentatively TRBD2 (6 bases). Trimming left V 6 bases short and J 0 bases short, with 21 bases between. The CDR3 totals 19 residues. CDR3 coding DNA: TGTGCCAGCAGCTCAAGACTAGATCTACCGAGCTCTGGGGCCAACGTCCTGACTTTC. Amino acids: CASSSRLDLPSSGANVLTF.

This clonotype was seen a few times. V gene TRBV2 combines with J gene TRBJ2-1; 8 positions match TRBD2. There are 16 residues in the CDR3. V was clipped by 7 bases and J by 3 bases; unmatched bases: 11. CDR1 and CDR2 from the germline V gene are SNHLY and FYNNEI. CDR3 DNA sequence: TGTGCCAGCACCCCCCTAGCGGGCCACATCTACAATGAGCAGTTCTTC. Residues: CASTPLAGHIYNEQFF.

In its sample, this clonotype was seen many times. The V and J genes are TRBV28 and TRBJ2-7; 7 bases match TRBD1. V lost 10 bases to trimming and J lost 1 base; unmatched junction nucleotides: 4. The CDR3 sequence is 12 residues long. Germline CDR1 MDHEN, CDR2 SYDVKM. CDR3 loop: CATIRGSYEQYF. CDR3 sequence (DNA): TGTGCCACCATCAGGGGGTCCTACGAGCAGTACTTC.

The rearrangement uses TRBV10-3 and TRBJ2-1; 9 bases agree with TRBD2. This CDR3 comprises 16 residues. The germline gives CDR1 ENHRY, CDR2 SYGVKD. Losses at the gene ends were 0 bases for V and 8 bases for J; bases not matched to a gene: 8. This CDR3 reads CAISESVTSGPHEQFF. The CDR3 DNA sequence: TGTGCCATCAGTGAGTCGGTGACTAGCGGACCTCATGAGCAGTTCTTC.

This clonotype was seen a few times. This chain uses TRBV11-1 with TRBJ2-5; TRBD1 is a possible D gene (5 bases). The CDR3 runs to 14 residues. The ends were cut back, 1 base at V and 1 base at J, with 7 bases in the middle. Looked up from germline, CDR1 is SGHAT and CDR2 is FQDESV (reference sequence). CDR3 in amino acids: CASSLGQIQETQYF. The CDR3 DNA reads as TGTGCCAGCAGCTTAGGACAGATCCAAGAGACCCAGTACTTC.

The chain is built from TRBV9 and TRBJ2-3; D may be TRBD2 (5 bases). Trimming pared 0 bases from V and 6 bases from J, leaving 11 bases between. CDR1 is SGDLS and CDR2 is YYNGEE in the germline V gene. The CDR3 covers 14 residues. CDR3 in DNA: TGTGCCAGCAGCGTAGGTGCCCTAGCCGATACGCAGTATTTT. This codes for CASSVGALADTQYF.

V is TRBV9 and J is TRBJ2-2; TRBD1 might be the D (7 bases). The germline V gene encodes CDR1 SGDLS and CDR2 YYNGEE. CDR3 length: 15 residues. V lost 6 bases to trimming and J lost 3 bases, with 15 bases between them. The DNA of the CDR3 is TGTGCCAGCACCGGGGGAACAGGGGACACCGGGGAGCTGTTTTTT. Its protein product is CASTGGTGDTGELFF. The whole variable domain, filled in from reference TRBV9 and TRBJ2-2, reads DSGVTQTPKHLITATGQRVTLRCSPRSGDLSVYWYQQSLDQGLQFLIQYYNGEERAKGNILERFSAQQFPDLHSELNLSSLELGDSALYFCASTGGTGDTGELFFGEGSRLTVL.

The chain links TRBV2 to TRBJ2-4, with D unresolved. This CDR3 region has 14 residues. Trimming cost V 3 bases and J 4 bases, with 10 bases left between them. The germline CDR1 and CDR2 sequences are SNHLY and FYNNEI. The CDR3 sequence: CASSDLQGKNIQYF. The CDR3 region has the DNA TGTGCCAGCAGTGACCTACAAGGAAAAAACATTCAGTACTTC.

The chain links TRBV20-1 to TRBJ2-7; TRBD2 matches 11 bases. Germline V gene data show CDR1 as DFQATT and CDR2 as SNEGSKA (reference sequence). The CDR3 sequence is 14 residues long. The ends lost 3 bases at V and 4 bases at J; junction bases unmatched: 5. CDR3 coding DNA: TGCAGTGCTAGCTCGGGACTAGCGGAATACGAGCAGTACTTC. It codes for CSASSGLAEYEQYF.

The V and J genes are TRBV7-2 and TRBJ2-3, with D hard to call. The germline CDR1 and CDR2 sequences are SGHTA and FQGNSA. The CDR3 runs to 11 residues. Trimming cost V 2 bases and J 7 bases, with 4 bases left between them. For the CDR3, the DNA is TGTGCCAGCAGCTTAAGGTATACGCAGTATTTT. Translated: CASSLRYTQYF.

This clonotype was recorded a few times. The rearrangement joins TRBV10-2 to TRBJ1-2; tentative D call: TRBD1 (6 bases). There are 13 residues in the CDR3. Germline V gene sequence: CDR1 WSHSY, CDR2 SAAADI. Trimming pared 4 bases from V and 8 bases from J, leaving 14 bases between. DNA of the CDR3: TGCGCCAGCAGTGTTGGGGGCCGGGTAGGCTACACCTTC. Protein: CASSVGGRVGYTF.

This chain uses TRBV7-2 with TRBJ2-1, with TRBD2 matching 8 bases. V lost 0 bases and J lost 8; bases outside the gene matches: 3. Germline V CDR1 and CDR2: SGHTA, FQGNSA. This CDR3 is built from 14 residues. The CDR3 DNA is TGTGCCAGCAGCTTAGCTCTAGCGGGCCATGAGCAGTTCTTC. It codes for CASSLALAGHEQFF. The full variable domain, with the rest looked up from reference TRBV7-2 and TRBJ2-1, is GAGVSQSPSNKVTEKGKDVELRCDPISGHTALYWYRQSLGQGLEFLIYFQGNSAPDKSGLPSDRFSAERTGGSVSTLTIQRTQQEDSAVYLCASSLALAGHEQFFGPGTRLTVL.

The chain joins TRBV29-1 to TRBJ2-7; no definite D call. Germline CDR1 is SQVTM and CDR2 is ANQGSEA. The CDR3 spans 10 residues. The CDR3: CSAGWDEQYF. In DNA, the CDR3 is TGCAGTGCCGGGTGGGACGAGCAGTACTTC.